The 22 T cell receptor beta chains presented below share a single source sample, sequenced in a study of control samples from healthy donors and cancer patients (TCRdb year 2020). The library came from the immunoSEQ multiplex PCR assay. TCRdb obtained this table from immuneACCESS and retained in-frame rearrangements with V and J assigned. These tables miss some clones; where compared with another copy, unresolved V genes account for less than half of the shortfall, and the remainder is unexplained. Within this sample are some 130,000 clones, with approximately 92% of them counted one time only. The biggest ten clones account for about 2.2% of the sample. Sequenced input: blood. These TCRs come from a woman in her fifties or sixties in good health.

The rearrangement uses TRBV6-4 and TRBJ1-1; tentatively, D is TRBD1 (5 bases). Trimming stripped 5 bases from V and 4 bases from J, with 11 bases between. CDR1 is MRHNA, CDR2 SNTAGT, per germline. This CDR3 is built from 13 residues. CDR3 protein: CASSRTGSTEAFF. Written as DNA, the CDR3 is TGTGCCAGCAGTCGAACAGGTAGCACTGAAGCTTTCTTT.

The genes are TRBV28 and TRBJ2-7; D perhaps matches TRBD1 (5 bases). Trimming removed 3 bases from V and 4 bases from J, with 13 bases in between. Germline loops: CDR1 MDHEN, CDR2 SYDVKM. This CDR3 has 14 residues. CDR3 bases: TGTGCCAGCAGTTTCATCAGGGAAGGATACGAGCAGTACTTC. Its protein is CASSFIREGYEQYF.

The chain recombines TRBV4-1 with TRBJ2-3; 9 nucleotides align to TRBD1. The CDR3 covers 15 residues. With 4 bases clipped from V and 4 bases from J, the junction kept 6 bases outside the gene matches. CDR1 is MGHRA and CDR2 is YSYEKL in the germline V gene. CDR3: CASSPTGTGSDTQYF. The CDR3, as DNA: TGCGCCAGCAGCCCAACCGGGACAGGGTCAGATACGCAGTATTTT.

The V call is TRBV10-2, the J call TRBJ2-7; D is possibly TRBD1 (7 bases). The CDR3 contains 13 residues. CDR1 and CDR2 (germline): WSHSY, SAAADI. The V end lost 6 bases, the J end lost 3 bases, and 12 bases lay between the germline ends. In DNA form, the CDR3 reads TGCGCCAGCAGGCCCCAGGGGGGCTACGAGCAGTACTTC. This sequence encodes CASRPQGGYEQYF.

The chain links TRBV7-9 to TRBJ1-2; no clear D gene. Germline CDR1 and CDR2: SEHNR and FQNEAQ (reference sequence). The CDR3 extends over 13 amino acids. V was trimmed by 3 bases and J by 6 bases, leaving 11 bases between them. CDR3 residues: CASSFDRGNGYTF. The CDR3 nucleotides are TGTGCCAGCAGCTTTGACCGGGGAAATGGCTACACCTTC. Complete variable domain (other parts from reference TRBV7-9 and TRBJ1-2): DTGVSQNPRHKITKRGQNVTFRCDPISEHNRLYWYRQTLGQGPEFLTYFQNEAQLEKSRLLSDRFSAERPKGSFSTLEIQRTEQGDSAMYLCASSFDRGNGYTFGSGTRLTVV.

The chain uses TRBV4-2 and TRBJ2-4; D not resolved. The length of the CDR3 is 17 residues. Germline V lookup: CDR1 LGHNA, CDR2 YNFKEQ. Between the trimmed V and J ends, which lost 0 bases and 1 base, there was a span of 13 bases. The CDR3 bases are TGTGCCAGCAGCCAAGATCCCGGAGTGGGGGCCAAAAACATTCAGTACTTC. Its translation is CASSQDPGVGAKNIQYF.

This clone was counted once. This chain joins TRBV5-4 and TRBJ2-7; TRBD2 matches at 13 bases. This CDR3 contains 14 residues. Germline CDR1 reads SGHNT; CDR2 reads YYREEE (reference sequence). V shed 4 bases and J 5 bases; nucleotides not matched to a gene: 3. The CDR3 nucleotides read TGTGCCAGCAGCAGGACTAGCGGGAGCGACGAGCAGTACTTC. Its translation is CASSRTSGSDEQYF.

This clone was found once. Distinct nucleotide sequences in the sample also encode this CDR3. The chain couples TRBV19 to TRBJ1-1, with D unclear. Trimming pared 7 bases from V and 3 bases from J, leaving 6 bases between. CDR1 and CDR2 from the germline V gene are LNHDA and SQIVND (reference sequence). The length of the CDR3 is 11 residues. CDR3 region: CASTWDTEAFF. In DNA, the CDR3 is TGTGCCAGTACGTGGGACACTGAAGCTTTCTTT. The whole variable domain, remainder taken from reference TRBV19 and TRBJ1-1, is DGGITQSPKYLFRKEGQNVTLSCEQNLNHDAMYWYRQDPGQGLRLIYYSQIVNDFQKGDIAEGYSVSREKKESFPLTVTSAQKNPTAFYLCASTWDTEAFFGQGTRLTVV.

The chain uses TRBV2 and TRBJ1-4, with 8 bases that match TRBD1. This CDR3 has 16 residues. Germline V gene sequence: CDR1 SNHLY, CDR2 FYNNEI. V gave up 5 bases and J gave up 0 bases; unmatched junction bases: 5. The CDR3 reads CASSLDRASTNEKLFF. In DNA form, the CDR3 reads TGTGCCAGCAGTTTGGACAGGGCCTCAACTAATGAAAAACTGTTTTTT.

This chain joins TRBV19 and TRBJ1-5; a possible D gene is TRBD1 (5 bases). Trimming removed 5 bases from V and 2 bases from J, with 22 bases in between. The germline gives CDR1 LNHDA, CDR2 SQIVND (reference sequence). The CDR3 extends over 18 amino acids. The CDR3 sequence: CASSPFHAGETGNQPQHF. The CDR3 nucleotides are TGTGCCAGTAGTCCGTTTCACGCGGGGGAGACAGGCAATCAGCCCCAGCATTTT.

As to this clone: Compared with germline, one end of the junction differs, possibly owing to a read error. The rearrangement uses TRBV7-8 and TRBJ1-5; TRBD1 is a possible D gene (5 bases). This CDR3 spans 13 amino acids. Germline CDR1 reads SGHVS; CDR2 reads FQNEAQ. CDR3 sequence reads: CAISRGNNQPQHF. For the CDR3, the DNA is TGTGCCATCAGCCGGGGGAACAATCAGCCCCAGCATTTT.

The rearrangement uses TRBV5-4 and TRBJ2-7, with 15 positions matching TRBD2. In germline, CDR1 is SGHNT, CDR2 YYREEE (reference sequence). This CDR3 has 15 residues. The ends lost 0 bases at V and 6 bases at J; junction bases unmatched: 1. The CDR3 bases are TGTGCCAGCAGCTTGGGGACTAGCGGGAGGGCCGAGCAGTACTTC. Translation gives CASSLGTSGRAEQYF.

This rearrangement joins TRBV5-1 to TRBJ2-1; D unresolved. V lost 0 bases and J 7 bases, leaving 14 bases between the germline ends. Germline loops: CDR1 SGHRS, CDR2 YFSETQ. The CDR3 covers 15 residues. The CDR3 region has the DNA TGCGCCAGCAGCTTGGCTACGACCGATTTGAATGAGCAGTTCTTC. Translation: CASSLATTDLNEQFF.

The gene calls are TRBV28 and TRBJ1-2; D might be TRBD1 (5 bases). The CDR3 has 15 residues. Germline lookup yields CDR1 MDHEN and CDR2 SYDVKM. V was cut by 6 bases and J by 4 bases, with 18 bases left in between. CDR3 loop: CASSPAGAGRYGYTF. Here the CDR3 DNA reads TGTGCCAGCAGCCCCGCCGGGGCAGGCCGCTATGGCTACACCTTC.

This clone has a single count. The chain uses TRBV5-1 and TRBJ2-2; D uncertain. CDR1 is SGHRS and CDR2 is YFSETQ in the germline V gene. Deletions cut 4 bases from V and 6 bases from J, with 19 bases between. This CDR3 is built from 16 residues. CDR3 loop: CASSPSEYGFSGELFF. In DNA form, the CDR3 reads TGCGCCAGCAGCCCCTCGGAGTATGGTTTCTCCGGGGAGCTGTTTTTT. Together with reference TRBV5-1 and TRBJ2-2, the CDR3 gives the full variable domain: KAGVTQTPRYLIKTRGQQVTLSCSPISGHRSVSWYQQTPGQGLQFLFEYFSETQRNKGNFPGRFSGRQFSNSRSEMNVSTLELGDSALYLCASSPSEYGFSGELFFGEGSRLTVL.

This rearrangement joins TRBV7-9 to TRBJ2-1, with a possible D match to TRBD2 (7 bases). This CDR3 is 16 amino acids long. The V gene's germline CDR1 is SEHNR and CDR2 FQNEAQ (reference sequence). The V end lost 4 bases, the J end lost 9 bases, and 22 bases lay between the germline ends. CDR3: CASSSQRGAHYGEQFF. For the CDR3, the DNA is TGTGCCAGCAGCTCCCAACGGGGGGCGCATTACGGTGAGCAGTTCTTC.

The J gene is TRBJ1-6, the V gene TRBV27; 8 bases fit TRBD1. CDR1 and CDR2 from the germline V gene are MNHEY and SMNVEV (reference sequence). Germline trimming cut 1 base from V and 3 bases from J; bases unmatched to any gene: 8. The CDR3 spans 18 residues. CDR3 protein: CASSLYQGAHGYNSPLHF. The CDR3 region has the DNA TGTGCCAGCAGTTTATATCAGGGGGCACATGGCTATAATTCACCCCTCCACTTT.

The chain carries TRBV18 and TRBJ1-3; D call uncertain. V lost 6 bases to trimming and J lost 3 bases, with 9 bases between them. Germline V gene lookup returns CDR1 KGHSH and CDR2 LQKENI. The CDR3 is 13 amino acids. The CDR3 region is CASSQSGGNTIYF. DNA for the CDR3: TGTGCCAGCTCTCAGTCGGGTGGAAACACCATATATTTT.

The genes are TRBV10-1 and TRBJ2-1; D gene unclear. Germline lookup yields CDR1 WNHNN and CDR2 SYGVQD (reference sequence). The V and J ends lost 0 bases and 2 bases respectively, with 8 bases between them. The CDR3 totals 15 residues. Written as DNA, the CDR3 is TGCGCCAGCAGTGAGTCGAATTCACCCTACAATGAGCAGTTCTTC. Translation gives CASSESNSPYNEQFF.

The rearrangement joins TRBV12-3 or TRBV12-4 to TRBJ2-7; possible D gene TRBD1, 5 bases. The V end lost 2 bases, the J end lost 6 bases, and 11 bases lay between the germline ends. The CDR3 is made up of 13 amino acids. The CDR3 is CASSLMGPREQYF. CDR3 nucleotides: TGTGCCAGCAGTTTAATGGGGCCCCGCGAGCAGTACTTC.

This clone was seen just once. The rearrangement links TRBV28 to TRBJ1-1; D gene unclear. This CDR3 is 14 amino acids long. V lost 1 base, J lost 3 bases, and 9 bases lay in between. Germline loops: CDR1 MDHEN, CDR2 SYDVKM. The CDR3 bases are TGTGCCAGCAGTTTATTAGGGTTCTACACTGAAGCTTTCTTT. It specifies CASSLLGFYTEAFF.

This clone was found once. The rearrangement joins TRBV6-5 to TRBJ1-2; D is perhaps TRBD1 (6 bases). Trimming took 7 bases from V and 4 from J, leaving 13 bases between them. The CDR3 sequence is 13 residues long. Germline V gene sequence: CDR1 MNHEY, CDR2 SVGAGI. The DNA for the CDR3 is TGTGCCAGCACCCCTACAGGGTCCTATGGCTACACCTTC. Translated, it gives CASTPTGSYGYTF.